The 11 T cell receptor beta chains below were found in one sample sequenced in a study of T-cell reconstitution after alpha-beta-depleted transplantation in children. Preparing the TCRbeta library involved the use of unique molecular identifiers. TCRdb analysed the PCR reads with MiXCR anew, one entry per CDR3 protein. This sample has 95,000 to 150,000 distinct CDR3 sequences, with approximately 22% found just once. This sample comprised PBMCs, mostly from graft donor cells, obtained 180 days after TCRalphabeta/CD19-depleted stem cell transplant. The receptors derive from a male patient aged 2 to 10 who had a stem cell transplant for chronic granulomatous disease, so the T cells may come from the graft donor.

This clonotype came up a few times. This chain uses TRBV20-1 with TRBJ2-7; a possible D gene is TRBD2 (5 bases). CDR1 is DFQATT, CDR2 SNEGSKA, per germline (reference sequence). Trimming took 6 bases from V and 2 from J, leaving 26 bases between them. The CDR3 consists of 17 residues. In nucleotides, the CDR3 is TGCAGTGCCCTCTCTTGGTATGCGGAGGCAAATCCCTACGAGCAGTACTTC. This gives the protein CSALSWYAEANPYEQYF.

This clonotype was picked up a small number of times. The CDR3 reads CASSLGSGSKQYF. The CDR3 DNA follows: TGTGCCAGCAGTTTAGGTTCTGGGTCAAAGCAGTACTTC. This rearrangement joins TRBV12-3 or TRBV12-4 to TRBJ2-7; D is unresolved. V lost 1 base, J lost 8 bases, and 12 bases lay in between. This CDR3 region has 13 residues.

This clonotype has ten or more counts. The genes are TRBV29-1 and TRBJ2-1; TRBD2 is a possible D gene (6 bases). V lost 7 bases and J lost 6, with 22 bases in between. In germline, CDR1 is SQVTM, CDR2 ANQGSEA. This CDR3 region has 15 residues. CDR3 coding DNA: TGCAGCGGATTAGCCCGGGAGTGGCGGGCCAATGAGCAGTTCTTC. It yields the protein CSGLAREWRANEQFF.

The chain links TRBV12-3 or TRBV12-4 to TRBJ2-1, with D perhaps matching TRBD2 (6 bases). The CDR3 has 17 residues. V was trimmed by 2 bases and J by 0 bases, leaving 14 bases between them. CDR3 in amino acids: CASSLIASASSYNEQFF. CDR3 in DNA: TGTGCCAGCAGTTTAATTGCTAGCGCCAGCTCCTACAATGAGCAGTTCTTC.

The J gene is TRBJ2-7, the V gene TRBV12-5; TRBD1 matches 8 bases. CDR1 and CDR2 from the germline V gene are LGHNT and FRNRAP. The CDR3 length is 15 residues. V was clipped by 6 bases and J by 2 bases; unmatched bases: 9. In nucleotides, the CDR3 is TGTGCTAGTGGCAATCCGGGACAGGCAACCTACGAGCAGTACTTC. Translation: CASGNPGQATYEQYF.

J is TRBJ2-7 and V is TRBV7-8; 7 bases agree with TRBD2. The CDR3 sequence is 16 residues long. The V gene's germline CDR1 is SGHVS and CDR2 FQNEAQ. J was trimmed by 3 bases and V by 1 base; bases with no gene match: 9. CDR3 bases: TGTGCCAGCAGCTTAGTTGGGGGGGGGGTTCTCTACGAGCAGTACTTC. Its protein product is CASSLVGGGVLYEQYF.

This clonotype occurred many times. V usage is TRBV7-3 and J usage is TRBJ2-2; TRBD1 matches at 7 bases. Per the germline V gene, CDR1 is SGHTA and CDR2 is FQGTGA. V lost 5 bases to trimming and J lost 0 bases; unmatched junction nucleotides: 12. The CDR3 contains 18 residues. The CDR3 spells CASSDTIGQAANTGELFF. CDR3 bases: TGTGCCAGCAGCGATACCATCGGACAGGCCGCGAACACCGGGGAGCTGTTTTTT.

This clonotype has only a few counts. This chain connects TRBV10-3 to TRBJ2-5; D unclear. V was shortened by 10 bases and J by 4 bases, with 13 bases between the two germline ends. This CDR3 contains 12 residues. CDR1 is ENHRY, CDR2 SYGVKD, per germline. The CDR3, as DNA: TGTGCCACATCGCCCCGGAGAGAGACCCAGTACTTC. Protein product: CATSPRRETQYF.

The chain combines TRBV10-2 with TRBJ2-1; 10 nucleotides match TRBD1. The J segment lost 7 bases and the V segment lost 7 bases, leaving 10 bases of the junction unmatched. Germline CDR1 is WSHSY and CDR2 is SAAADI. There are 15 residues in the CDR3. CDR3 DNA: TGCGCCAGCATCTCGACGGACAGGGGGGGAAATGAGCAGTTCTTC. Encoded protein: CASISTDRGGNEQFF.

This clonotype was detected many times. The rearrangement links TRBV29-1 to TRBJ2-2, with TRBD1 identical over 7 bases. V lost 5 bases and J lost 5; bases outside the gene matches: 8. Germline assignment: CDR1 SQVTM and CDR2 ANQGSEA. This CDR3 is built from 14 residues. As DNA, the CDR3 is TGCAGCGTTACCGGGACAGAGAGAACCGGGGAGCTGTTTTTT. It is translated as CSVTGTERTGELFF.

The chain recombines TRBV20-1 with TRBJ2-7, with D unclear. Germline-derived CDR1 and CDR2 are DFQATT and SNEGSKA (reference sequence). V lost 3 bases to trimming and J lost 5 bases, with 17 bases between them. The CDR3 sequence is 14 residues long. CDR3: CSASYSPVSDEQYF. In nucleotides, the CDR3 is TGCAGTGCTAGCTATTCTCCCGTAAGCGACGAGCAGTACTTC.